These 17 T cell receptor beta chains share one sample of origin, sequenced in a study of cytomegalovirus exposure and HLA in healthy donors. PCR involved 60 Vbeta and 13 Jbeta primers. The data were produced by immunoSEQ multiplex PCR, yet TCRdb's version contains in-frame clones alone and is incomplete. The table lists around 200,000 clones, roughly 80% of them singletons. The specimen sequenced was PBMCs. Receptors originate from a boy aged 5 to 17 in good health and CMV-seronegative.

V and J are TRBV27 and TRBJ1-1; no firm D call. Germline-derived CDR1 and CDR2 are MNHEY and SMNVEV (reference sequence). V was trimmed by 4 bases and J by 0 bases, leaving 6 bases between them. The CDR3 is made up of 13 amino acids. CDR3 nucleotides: TGTGCCAGCAGTTCCGGGGTGAACACTGAAGCTTTCTTT. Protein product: CASSSGVNTEAFF.

The CDR3 spells CASSLTGTNEKLFF. In DNA form, the CDR3 reads TGTGCCAGCAGCTTGACAGGGACGAATGAAAAACTGTTTTTT. The chain uses TRBV5-4 and TRBJ1-4; a weak D match, TRBD1 (6 bases). There are 14 residues in the CDR3. V was shortened by 1 base and J by 5 bases, with 9 bases between the two germline ends. Germline CDR1 is SGHNT and CDR2 is YYREEE (reference sequence).

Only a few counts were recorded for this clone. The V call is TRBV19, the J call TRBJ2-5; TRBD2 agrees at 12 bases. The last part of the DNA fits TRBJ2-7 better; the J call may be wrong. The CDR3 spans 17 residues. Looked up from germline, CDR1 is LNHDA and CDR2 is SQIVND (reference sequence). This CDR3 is CASSIALSSGRADEQYF. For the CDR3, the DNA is TGTGCCAGTAGTATAGCACTCTCTAGCGGGAGGGCCGACGAGCAGTACTTC.

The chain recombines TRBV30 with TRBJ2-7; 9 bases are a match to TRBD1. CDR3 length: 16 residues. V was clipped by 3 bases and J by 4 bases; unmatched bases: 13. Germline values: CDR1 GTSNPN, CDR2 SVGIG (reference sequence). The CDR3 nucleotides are TGTGCCTGGAGCCAAACTCCGGGACAGGGCCGTTACGAGCAGTACTTC. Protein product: CAWSQTPGQGRYEQYF. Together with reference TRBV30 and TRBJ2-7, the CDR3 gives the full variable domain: SQTIHQWPATLVQPVGSPLSLECTVEGTSNPNLYWYRQAAGRGLQLLFYSVGIGQISSEVPQNLSASRPQDRQFILSSKKLLLSDSGFYLCAWSQTPGQGRYEQYFGPGTRLTVT.

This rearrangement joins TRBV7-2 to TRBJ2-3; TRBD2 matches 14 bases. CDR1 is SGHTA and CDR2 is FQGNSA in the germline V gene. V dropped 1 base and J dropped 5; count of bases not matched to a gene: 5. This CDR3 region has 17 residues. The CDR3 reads CASSLGLAGGPIDTQYF. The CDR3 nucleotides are TGTGCCAGCAGCTTAGGACTAGCGGGAGGGCCCATAGATACGCAGTATTTT.

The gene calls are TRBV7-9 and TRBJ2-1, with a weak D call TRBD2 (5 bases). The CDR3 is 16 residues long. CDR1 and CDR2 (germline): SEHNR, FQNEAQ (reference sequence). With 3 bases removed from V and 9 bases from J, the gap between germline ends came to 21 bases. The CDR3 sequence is CASSFRRDPLYGEQFF. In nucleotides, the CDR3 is TGTGCCAGCAGCTTCCGTCGGGATCCCCTCTACGGTGAGCAGTTCTTC.

The CDR3 DNA reads TGTGCCTGTCGGACAGGCTTCAATCAGCCCCAGCATTTT. It is translated as CACRTGFNQPQHF. This chain connects TRBV30 to TRBJ1-5; 7 positions agree with TRBD1. This CDR3 contains 13 residues. Germline lookup yields CDR1 GTSNPN and CDR2 SVGIG (reference sequence). The J segment lost 3 bases and the V segment lost 6 bases, leaving 5 bases of the junction unmatched.

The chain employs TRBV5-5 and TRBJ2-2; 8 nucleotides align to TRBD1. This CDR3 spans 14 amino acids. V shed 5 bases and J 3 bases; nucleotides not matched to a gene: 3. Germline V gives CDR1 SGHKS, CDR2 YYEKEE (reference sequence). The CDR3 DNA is TGTGCCAGCAGGAAGACAGGGGACACCGGGGAGCTGTTTTTT. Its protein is CASRKTGDTGELFF.

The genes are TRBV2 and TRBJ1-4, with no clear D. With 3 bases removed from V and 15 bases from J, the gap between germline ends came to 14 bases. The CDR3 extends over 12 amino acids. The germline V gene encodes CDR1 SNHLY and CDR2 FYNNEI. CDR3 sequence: CASSDISDGMFF. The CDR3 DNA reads TGTGCCAGCAGTGACATTTCTGACGGGATGTTTTTT.

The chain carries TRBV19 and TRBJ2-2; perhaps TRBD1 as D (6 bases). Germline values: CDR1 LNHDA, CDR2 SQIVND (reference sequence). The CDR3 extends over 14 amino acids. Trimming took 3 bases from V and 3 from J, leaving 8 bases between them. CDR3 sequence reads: CASSMDSDTGELFF. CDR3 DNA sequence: TGTGCCAGTAGTATGGACAGTGACACCGGGGAGCTGTTTTTT.

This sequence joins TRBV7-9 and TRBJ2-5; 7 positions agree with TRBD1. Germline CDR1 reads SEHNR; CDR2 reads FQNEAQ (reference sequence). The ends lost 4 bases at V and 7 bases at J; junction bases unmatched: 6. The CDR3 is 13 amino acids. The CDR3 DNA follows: TGTGCCAGCAGCTCGGACAGGAGGCGGACCCAGTACTTC. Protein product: CASSSDRRRTQYF. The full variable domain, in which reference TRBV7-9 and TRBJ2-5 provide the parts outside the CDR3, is DTGVSQNPRHKITKRGQNVTFRCDPISEHNRLYWYRQTLGQGPEFLTYFQNEAQLEKSRLLSDRFSAERPKGSFSTLEIQRTEQGDSAMYLCASSSDRRRTQYFGPGTRLLVL.

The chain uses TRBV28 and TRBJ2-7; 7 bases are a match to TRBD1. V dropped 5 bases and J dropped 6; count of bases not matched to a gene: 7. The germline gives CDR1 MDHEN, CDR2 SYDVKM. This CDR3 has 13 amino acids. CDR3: CASSPPSGGEQYF. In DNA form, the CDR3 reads TGTGCCAGCAGTCCCCCCTCAGGGGGCGAGCAGTACTTC.

Written as DNA, the CDR3 is TGTGCCAGCAGCTTGGTTGAAGGCGGGAGCTATGGCTACACCTTC. Translated: CASSLVEGGSYGYTF. This chain uses TRBV5-8 with TRBJ1-2; D ambiguous. V lost 0 bases, J lost 4 bases, and 13 bases lay in between. The CDR3 length is 15 residues. Germline V CDR1 and CDR2: SGHTS, YDEGEE.

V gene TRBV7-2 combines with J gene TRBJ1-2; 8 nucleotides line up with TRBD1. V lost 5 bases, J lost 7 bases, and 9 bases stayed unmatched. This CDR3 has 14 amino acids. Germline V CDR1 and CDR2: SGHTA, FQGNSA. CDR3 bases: TGTGCCAGCAGCGGTACGCAGGGGGCCAGTGGCTACACCTTC. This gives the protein CASSGTQGASGYTF.

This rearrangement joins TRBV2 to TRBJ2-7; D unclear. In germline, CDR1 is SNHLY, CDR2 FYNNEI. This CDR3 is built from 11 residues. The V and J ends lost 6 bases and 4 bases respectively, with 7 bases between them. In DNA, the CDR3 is TGTGCCAGCAGCGACAAGTACGAGCAGTACTTC. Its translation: CASSDKYEQYF.

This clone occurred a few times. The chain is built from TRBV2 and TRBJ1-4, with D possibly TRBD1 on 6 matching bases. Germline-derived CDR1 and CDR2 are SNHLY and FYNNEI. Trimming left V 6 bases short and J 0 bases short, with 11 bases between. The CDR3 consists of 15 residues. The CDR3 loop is CASSDRTSTNEKLFF. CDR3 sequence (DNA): TGTGCCAGCAGCGACAGGACTTCAACTAATGAAAAACTGTTTTTT.

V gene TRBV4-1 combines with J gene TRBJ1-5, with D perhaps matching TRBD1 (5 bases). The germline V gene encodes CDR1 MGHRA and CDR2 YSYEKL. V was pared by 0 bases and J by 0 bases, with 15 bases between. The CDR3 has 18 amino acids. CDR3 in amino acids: CASSQDSQDGYSNQPQHF. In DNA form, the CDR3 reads TGCGCCAGCAGCCAAGATTCACAGGACGGATATAGCAATCAGCCCCAGCATTTT.